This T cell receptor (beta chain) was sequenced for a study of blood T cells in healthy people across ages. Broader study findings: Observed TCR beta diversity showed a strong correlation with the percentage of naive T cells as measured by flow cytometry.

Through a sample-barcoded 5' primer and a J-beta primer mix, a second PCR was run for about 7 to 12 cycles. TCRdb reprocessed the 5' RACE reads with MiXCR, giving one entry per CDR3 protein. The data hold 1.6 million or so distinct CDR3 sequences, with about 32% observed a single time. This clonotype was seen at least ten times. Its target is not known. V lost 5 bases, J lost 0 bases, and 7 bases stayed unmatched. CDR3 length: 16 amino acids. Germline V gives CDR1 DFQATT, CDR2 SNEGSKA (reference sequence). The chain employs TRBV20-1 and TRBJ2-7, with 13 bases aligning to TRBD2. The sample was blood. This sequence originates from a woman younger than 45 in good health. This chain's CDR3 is CSAEQGLAGFSYEQYF. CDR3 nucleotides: TGCAGTGCTGAACAGGGACTAGCGGGATTCTCCTACGAGCAGTACTTC.